What follows describes a single TCR beta chain. Its antigen is unknown. These data originate in a study of T cells in pancreatic ductal adenocarcinoma. Germline loops: CDR1 SEHNR, CDR2 FQNEAQ (reference sequence). CDR3 size: 15 residues. Trimming stripped 8 bases from V and 3 bases from J, with 16 bases between. The selected patients with pancreatic ductal adenocarcinoma had surgery but no neoadjuvant therapy. Study outcomes and limitations: Unique clonotypes were around 7.6-fold more numerous in blood than in tumor. Results skew toward the minority of patients with early-stage disease.

The table came from immunoSEQ multiplex PCR; TCRdb's copy has only in-frame clones and leaves some out. This sample has roughly 100,000 clones, with more than 90% found just once. The V and J genes are TRBV7-9 and TRBJ2-2; a weak D match, TRBD1 (6 bases). The sequencing input was PBMCs. The clonotype originates from a human donor with pancreatic ductal adenocarcinoma. CDR3 nucleotide sequence: TGTGCCAGCGTTTCCGGGACAAGCTACACCGGGGAGCTGTTTTTT. Its protein product is CASVSGTSYTGELFF.